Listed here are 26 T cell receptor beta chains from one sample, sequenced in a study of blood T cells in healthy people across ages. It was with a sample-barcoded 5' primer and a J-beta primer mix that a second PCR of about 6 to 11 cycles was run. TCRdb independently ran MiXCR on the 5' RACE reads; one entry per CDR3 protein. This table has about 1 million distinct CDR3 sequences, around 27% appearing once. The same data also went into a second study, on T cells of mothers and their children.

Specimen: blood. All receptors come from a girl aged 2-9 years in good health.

CDR3 amino acids: CASSFRDGTSYEQYF. CDR3 bases: TGTGCCAGCAGTTTTCGGGACGGAACCTCCTACGAGCAGTACTTC. This chain links TRBV12-3 or TRBV12-4 with TRBJ2-7; either TRBD1 or TRBD2 may supply D (5 bases each). V was clipped by 3 bases and J by 0 bases, with 12 bases between them. This CDR3 is built from 15 residues.

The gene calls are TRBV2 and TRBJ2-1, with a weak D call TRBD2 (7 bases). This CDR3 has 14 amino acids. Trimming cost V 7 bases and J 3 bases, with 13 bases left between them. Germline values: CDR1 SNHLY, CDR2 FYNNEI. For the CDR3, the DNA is TGTGCCAGCAAGGGGGGAGGGATCTACAATGAGCAGTTCTTC. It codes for CASKGGGIYNEQFF. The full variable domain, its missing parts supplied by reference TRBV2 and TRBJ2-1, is EPEVTQTPSHQVTQMGQEVILRCVPISNHLYFYWYRQILGQKVEFLVSFYNNEISEKSEIFDDQFSVERPDGSNFTLKIRSTKLEDSAMYFCASKGGGIYNEQFFGPGTRLTVL.

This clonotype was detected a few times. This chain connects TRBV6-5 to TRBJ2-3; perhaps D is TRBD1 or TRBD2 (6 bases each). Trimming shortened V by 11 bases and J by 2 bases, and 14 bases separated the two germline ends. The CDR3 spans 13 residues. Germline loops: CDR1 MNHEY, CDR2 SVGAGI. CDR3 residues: CAAWGDNTDTQYF. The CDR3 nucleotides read TGTGCCGCCTGGGGGGACAACACAGATACGCAGTATTTT.

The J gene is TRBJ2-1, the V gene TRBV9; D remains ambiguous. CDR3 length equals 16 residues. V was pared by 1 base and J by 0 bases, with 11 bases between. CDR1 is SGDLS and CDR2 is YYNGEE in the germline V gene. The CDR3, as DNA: TGTGCCAGCAGCGTAAGTAGGAAGAGCTCCTACAATGAGCAGTTCTTC. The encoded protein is CASSVSRKSSYNEQFF.

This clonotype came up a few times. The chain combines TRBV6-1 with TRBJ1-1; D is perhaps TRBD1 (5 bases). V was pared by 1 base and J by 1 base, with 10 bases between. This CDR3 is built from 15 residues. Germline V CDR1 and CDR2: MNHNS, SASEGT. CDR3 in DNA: TGTGCCAGCAGTGAAGTGGAGGGGCAGAACACTGAAGCTTTCTTT. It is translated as CASSEVEGQNTEAFF.

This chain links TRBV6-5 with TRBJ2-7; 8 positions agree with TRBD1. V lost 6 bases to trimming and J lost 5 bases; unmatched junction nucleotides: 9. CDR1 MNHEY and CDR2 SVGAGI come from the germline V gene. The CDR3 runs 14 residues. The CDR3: CASRAGTGGHEQYF. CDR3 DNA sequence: TGTGCCAGCAGGGCCGGGACAGGTGGTCACGAGCAGTACTTC.

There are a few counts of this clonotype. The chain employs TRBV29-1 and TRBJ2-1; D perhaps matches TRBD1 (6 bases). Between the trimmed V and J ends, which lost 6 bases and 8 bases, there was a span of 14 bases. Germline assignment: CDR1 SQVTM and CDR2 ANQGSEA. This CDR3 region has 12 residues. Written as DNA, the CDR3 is TGCAGCGTCAGGGGTCTGGGGCATGAGCAGTTCTTC. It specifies CSVRGLGHEQFF.

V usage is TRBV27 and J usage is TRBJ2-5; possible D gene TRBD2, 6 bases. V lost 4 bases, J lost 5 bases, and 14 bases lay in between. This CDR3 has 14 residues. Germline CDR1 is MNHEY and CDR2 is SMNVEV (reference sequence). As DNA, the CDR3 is TGTGCCAGCAGTTCTCCCTTCCGGGGGGAGACCCAGTACTTC. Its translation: CASSSPFRGETQYF.

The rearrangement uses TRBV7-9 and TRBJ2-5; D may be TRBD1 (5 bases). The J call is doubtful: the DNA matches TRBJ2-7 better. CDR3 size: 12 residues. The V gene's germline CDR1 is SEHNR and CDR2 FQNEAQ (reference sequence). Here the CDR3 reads CASSGASHEQYF. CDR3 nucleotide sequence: TGTGCCAGCAGCGGGGCATCCCACGAGCAGTACTTC.

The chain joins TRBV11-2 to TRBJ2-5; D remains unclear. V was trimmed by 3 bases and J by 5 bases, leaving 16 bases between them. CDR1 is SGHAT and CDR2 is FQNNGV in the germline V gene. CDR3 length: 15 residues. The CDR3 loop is CASSFRPYIYETQYF. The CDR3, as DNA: TGTGCCAGCAGCTTCCGCCCATACATCTACGAGACCCAGTACTTC.

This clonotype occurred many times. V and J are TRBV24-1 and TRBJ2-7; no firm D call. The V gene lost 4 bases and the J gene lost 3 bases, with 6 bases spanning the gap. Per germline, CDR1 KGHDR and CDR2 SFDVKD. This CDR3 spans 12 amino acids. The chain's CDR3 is CATSDPFYEQYF. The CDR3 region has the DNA TGTGCCACCAGTGACCCTTTCTACGAGCAGTACTTC.

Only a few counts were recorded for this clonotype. The CDR3 DNA sequence: TGCGCCAGCAGCTTGCAGAGCGGATACGAGCAGTACTTC. Its translation: CASSLQSGYEQYF. This chain joins TRBV5-1 and TRBJ2-7; possibly TRBD2 for D (5 bases). Germline CDR1 reads SGHRS; CDR2 reads YFSETQ. V dropped 1 base and J dropped 4 bases, with 9 bases sitting between them. The CDR3 spans 13 residues.

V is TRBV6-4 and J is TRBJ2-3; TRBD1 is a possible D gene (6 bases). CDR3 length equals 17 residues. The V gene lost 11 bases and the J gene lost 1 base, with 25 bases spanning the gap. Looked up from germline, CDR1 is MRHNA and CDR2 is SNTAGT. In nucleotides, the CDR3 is TGTGCCGGAAACAAGATACACCAGGGGCCCCGCACAGATACGCAGTATTTT. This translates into CAGNKIHQGPRTDTQYF.

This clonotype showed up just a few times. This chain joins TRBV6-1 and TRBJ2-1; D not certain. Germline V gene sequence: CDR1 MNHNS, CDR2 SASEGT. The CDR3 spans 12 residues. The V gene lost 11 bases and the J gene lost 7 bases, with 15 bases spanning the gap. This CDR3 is CAGLSMANEQFF. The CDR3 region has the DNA TGTGCCGGGCTCTCTATGGCAAATGAGCAGTTCTTC.

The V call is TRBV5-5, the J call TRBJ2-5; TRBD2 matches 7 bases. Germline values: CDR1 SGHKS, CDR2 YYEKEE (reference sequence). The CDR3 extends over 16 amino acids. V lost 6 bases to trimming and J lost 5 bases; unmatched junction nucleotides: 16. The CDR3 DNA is TGTGCCAGCACCCTCACTAGCGCTTTGGTCTTGGAGACCCAGTACTTC. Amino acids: CASTLTSALVLETQYF. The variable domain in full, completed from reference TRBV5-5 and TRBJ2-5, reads DAGVTQSPTHLIKTRGQQVTLRCSPISGHKSVSWYQQVLGQGPQFIFQYYEKEERGRGNFPDRFSARQFPNYSSELNVNALLLGDSALYLCASTLTSALVLETQYFGPGTRLLVL.

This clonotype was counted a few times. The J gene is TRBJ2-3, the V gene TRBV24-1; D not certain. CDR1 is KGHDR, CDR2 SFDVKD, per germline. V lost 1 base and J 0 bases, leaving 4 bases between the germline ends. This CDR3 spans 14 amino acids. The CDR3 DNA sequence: TGTGCCACCAGTGATTTATGGAGCACAGATACGCAGTATTTT. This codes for CATSDLWSTDTQYF.

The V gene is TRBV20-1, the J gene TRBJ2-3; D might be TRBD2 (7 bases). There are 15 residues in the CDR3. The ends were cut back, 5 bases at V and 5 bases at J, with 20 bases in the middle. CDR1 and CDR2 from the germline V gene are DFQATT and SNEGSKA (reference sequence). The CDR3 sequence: CSAALGGAGVDTQYF. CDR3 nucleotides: TGCAGTGCTGCCCTTGGGGGGGCGGGGGTAGATACGCAGTATTTT.

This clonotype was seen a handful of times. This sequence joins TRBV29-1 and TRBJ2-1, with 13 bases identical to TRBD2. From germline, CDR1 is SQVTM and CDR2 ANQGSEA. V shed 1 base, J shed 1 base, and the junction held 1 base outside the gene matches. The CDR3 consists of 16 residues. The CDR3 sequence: CSVEGTSGGSYNEQFF. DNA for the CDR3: TGCAGCGTTGAAGGGACTAGCGGGGGTTCCTACAATGAGCAGTTCTTC.

CDR3 sequence (DNA): TGCAGTGCTCCCCGGACAGGGCGGGCAGATACGCAGTATTTT. Translation: CSAPRTGRADTQYF. V and J are TRBV20-1 and TRBJ2-3, with 8 bases lining up with TRBD1. Trimming cost V 5 bases and J 4 bases; bases outside gene matches: 8. CDR3 length equals 14 residues. CDR1 and CDR2 (germline): DFQATT, SNEGSKA (reference sequence).

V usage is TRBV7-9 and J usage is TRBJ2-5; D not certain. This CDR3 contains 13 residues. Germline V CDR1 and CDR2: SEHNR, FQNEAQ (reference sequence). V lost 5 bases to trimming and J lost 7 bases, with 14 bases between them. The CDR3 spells CASSAESGRTQYF. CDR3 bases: TGTGCCAGCAGCGCTGAATCCGGCCGGACCCAGTACTTC.

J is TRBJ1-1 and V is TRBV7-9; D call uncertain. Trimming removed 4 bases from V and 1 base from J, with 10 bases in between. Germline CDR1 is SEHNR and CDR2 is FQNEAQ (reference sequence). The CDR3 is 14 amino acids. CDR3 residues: CASSSVGPNTEAFF. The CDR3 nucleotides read TGTGCCAGCAGCTCCGTTGGGCCGAACACTGAAGCTTTCTTT.

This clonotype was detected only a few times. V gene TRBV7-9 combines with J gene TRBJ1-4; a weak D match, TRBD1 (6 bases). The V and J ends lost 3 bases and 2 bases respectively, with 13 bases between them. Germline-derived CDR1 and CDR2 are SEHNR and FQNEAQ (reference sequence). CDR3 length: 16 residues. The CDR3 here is CASSFTRQATNEKLFF. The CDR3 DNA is TGTGCCAGCAGCTTCACCAGACAGGCCACTAATGAAAAACTGTTTTTT. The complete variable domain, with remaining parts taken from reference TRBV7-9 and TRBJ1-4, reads DTGVSQNPRHKITKRGQNVTFRCDPISEHNRLYWYRQTLGQGPEFLTYFQNEAQLEKSRLLSDRFSAERPKGSFSTLEIQRTEQGDSAMYLCASSFTRQATNEKLFFGSGTQLSVL.

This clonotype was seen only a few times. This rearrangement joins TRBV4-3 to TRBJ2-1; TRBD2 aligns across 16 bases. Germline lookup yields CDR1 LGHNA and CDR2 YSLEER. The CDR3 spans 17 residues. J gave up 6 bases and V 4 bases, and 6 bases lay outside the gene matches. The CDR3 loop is CASSRRGTSGGANEQFF. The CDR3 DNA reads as TGCGCCAGCAGCCGTAGGGGGACTAGCGGGGGGGCCAATGAGCAGTTCTTC.

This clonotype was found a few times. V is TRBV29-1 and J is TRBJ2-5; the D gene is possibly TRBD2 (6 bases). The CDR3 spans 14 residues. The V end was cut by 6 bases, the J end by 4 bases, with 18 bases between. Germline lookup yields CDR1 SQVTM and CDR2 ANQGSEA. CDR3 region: CSVTPGGNGETQYF. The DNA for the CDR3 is TGCAGCGTAACCCCTGGGGGGAATGGAGAGACCCAGTACTTC.

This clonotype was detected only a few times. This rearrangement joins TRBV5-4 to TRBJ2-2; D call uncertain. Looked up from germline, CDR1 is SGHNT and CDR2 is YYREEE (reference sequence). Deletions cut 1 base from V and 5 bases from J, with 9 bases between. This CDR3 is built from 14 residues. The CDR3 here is CASSLLSDTGELFF. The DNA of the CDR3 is TGTGCCAGCAGCTTGTTGTCAGATACCGGGGAGCTGTTTTTT.

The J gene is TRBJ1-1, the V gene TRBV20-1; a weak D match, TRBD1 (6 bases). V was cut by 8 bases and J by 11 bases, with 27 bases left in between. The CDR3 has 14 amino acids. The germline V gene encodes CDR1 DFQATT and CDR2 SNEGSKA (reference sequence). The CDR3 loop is CSLRDEGVQGVAFF. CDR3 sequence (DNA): TGCAGTCTTAGGGATGAGGGGGTCCAAGGTGTGGCTTTCTTT.